This TCR beta chain was documented in a study of blood T cells in healthy people across ages. Whole-study findings and limits: TCR beta diversity tracked closely with naive T cell percentage.

This clonotype has ten or more counts. Its antigen is still unknown. They isolated at least 6.5 million PBMCs from each sample. Germline V CDR1 and CDR2: ENHRY, SYGVKD. V was clipped by 1 base and J by 4 bases; unmatched bases: 4. The CDR3 covers 16 residues. Then a second PCR, running roughly 7 to 11 cycles, was carried out with a sample-barcoded 5' primer and a J-beta primer mix. Each cDNA was tagged by a template-switch adaptor containing 12 random nucleotides. TCRdb ran MiXCR on the 5' RACE reads and lists one entry per CDR3 protein. The sample lists 700,000 to 950,000 distinct CDR3 sequences; around 46% were seen once.

The chain joins TRBV10-3 to TRBJ2-1; 10 nucleotides align to TRBD2. The sequence was collected from a woman aged 60-75 years in good health. Sequencing used blood. CDR3 bases: TGTGCCATCAGTGAGTGGCTAGCGGGAGCTTACAATGAGCAGTTCTTC. This encodes CAISEWLAGAYNEQFF.